This record covers a single T cell receptor (beta chain). The data were obtained in a study of T cell changes during pregnancy in multiple sclerosis. Germline V gives CDR1 SGHRS, CDR2 YFSETQ. The CDR3 has 15 residues. After removal of 0 bases from V and 3 bases from J, the junction contained 4 bases not matched to a gene. Sequencing was performed with immunoSEQ multiplex PCR; in TCRdb, only in-frame clones are kept and a portion is missing. The sample has some 90,000 clones; roughly 90% are singletons. This chain connects TRBV5-1 to TRBJ2-7, with 9 bases matching TRBD1. This TCR came from a female donor with multiple sclerosis, enrolled in a pregnancy study. The material was peripheral blood, obtained in the first trimester of pregnancy. The CDR3 loop reads CASSLVGQGNYEQYF. The CDR3 DNA reads as TGCGCCAGCAGCTTGGTGGGACAGGGCAACTACGAGCAGTACTTC.